This T cell receptor (beta chain) was sequenced for a study of response to subunit inactivated influenza vaccine (dated by TCRdb to the late 2010s). Looking at the study overall: To follow how T cells responded to a trivalent subunit inactivated influenza vaccine, the researchers relied on deep quantitative profiling of the T cell receptor repertoire. The research as a whole found: The authors proposed that each seasonal influenza vaccination may bring in only a limited number of new T cells.

The library was produced with RT-PCR. Reads for this sample came from an Illumina HiSeq 2500. TCRdb ran its own pipeline on the public reads, namely fastp trimming at Q25 and MiXCR clone calling, and kept in-frame beta chains. Each entry merges the rows of one CDR3 protein and shows their most common DNA and genes. Counted in this sample were hundreds of thousands of distinct CDR3 sequences; around a sixth of them appeared once. In total, the top ten clones hold 11% of the sample. V trim: 5 bases; J trim: 6 bases; unmatched bases: 5. The CDR3 holds 14 amino acids from the cysteine to the phenylalanine. Of the read, only the CDR3 DNA is kept; its 42 bases are in frame from base 1. This clonotype was detected only a few times. There is no known antigen for this receptor. Within one base of it there is no much larger clone, and no base qualities were kept.

Sequencing used PBMCs from blood, obtained about 12 days after vaccination. The receptor was derived from a man aged 45-65 years who received an inactivated influenza vaccine. Donor details come from another sample of the same person, matched by shared clones. The chain was built from TRBV12-3 or TRBV12-4 and TRBJ1-5; 9 bases in between match TRBD1. The DNA sequence is TGTGCCAGCAGTCACACAGGGGGCGGTCAGCCCCAGCATTTT. This encodes CASSHTGGGQPQHF.